The text below deals with one T cell receptor beta chain. Using immunoSEQ multiplex PCR, the repertoire was profiled, and TCRdb retains in-frame clones only, with some absent. The repertoire holds 150,000 or so clones, 94% seen once, with around 12% in the top ten. The record originates from a study of control samples from healthy donors and cancer patients. The junction had 6 bases not matched to a gene; V was cut back by 2 bases and J by 12 bases. The CDR3 is 12 amino acids. Germline V CDR1 and CDR2: SGHRS, YFSETQ. The TCR originated in a man aged 35 to 55 in good health. The chain employs TRBV5-1 and TRBJ2-7, with TRBD1 matching over 9 bases. Sequences were obtained from blood. Written as DNA, the CDR3 is TGCGCCAGCAGCTTAACAGGGGGCCCGGGGTACTTC. Translating it yields CASSLTGGPGYF.